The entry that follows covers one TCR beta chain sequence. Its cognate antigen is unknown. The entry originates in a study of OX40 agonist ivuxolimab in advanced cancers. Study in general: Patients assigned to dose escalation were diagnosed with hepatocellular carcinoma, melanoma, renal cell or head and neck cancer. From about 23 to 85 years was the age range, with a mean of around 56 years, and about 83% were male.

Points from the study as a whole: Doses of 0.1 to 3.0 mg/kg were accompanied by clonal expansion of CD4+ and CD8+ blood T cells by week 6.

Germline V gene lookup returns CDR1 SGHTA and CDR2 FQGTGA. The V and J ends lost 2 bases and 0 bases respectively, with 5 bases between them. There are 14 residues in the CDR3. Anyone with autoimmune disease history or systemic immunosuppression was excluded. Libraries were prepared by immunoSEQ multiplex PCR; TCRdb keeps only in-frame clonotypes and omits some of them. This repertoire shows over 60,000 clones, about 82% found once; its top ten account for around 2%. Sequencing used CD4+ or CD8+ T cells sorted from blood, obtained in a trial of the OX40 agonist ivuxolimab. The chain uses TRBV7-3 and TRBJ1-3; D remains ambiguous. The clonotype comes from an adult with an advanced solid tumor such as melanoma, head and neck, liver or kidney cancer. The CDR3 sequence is CASSLGLSGNTIYF. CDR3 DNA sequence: TGTGCCAGCAGCTTAGGCCTCTCTGGAAACACCATATATTTT.